This TCR beta chain was identified in a study of cytomegalovirus exposure and HLA in healthy donors (dated by TCRdb to between 2016 and 2019). Background for the entire study: In an earlier analysis of 587 of the donors, 250 to 350 Gb of sequence data and approximately 120 million unique TCR beta sequences from roughly 200 million T cells were reported. The study combined high-throughput TCR immunosequencing, statistical association of individual TCRs with disease status, and machine learning to predict cytomegalovirus infection status. The later analysis used no new phenotypic data to find candidate immune exposures, relying instead on TCR beta sequences and their occurrence across donors. Along with the approximately 620-subject first cohort, a separate validation cohort of over 90 different subjects was used. An early release that covered about 600 HLA-typed donors contained around 300 gigabases of sequencing data and tens of millions of unique TCR sequences. In a later genetic analysis, genome-wide SNP genotypes for about three fifths of the roughly 670 donors were used, and that subset was treated as a discovery cohort. Typing coverage varied by locus: roughly 629-640 donors for A, B, C, DRB1 and DQB1; about 520 for DQA1; more than 600 for DPA1; around 490 for DPB1. All discovery cohort repertoires had been generated using a single sequencing platform. On average, about 240,000 unique TCR beta nucleotide sequences were sequenced per donor among some 430 genotyped donors of the cohort, with about 17% of those sequences being non-productive. The aim of the study was to test whether cataloging public T cell receptors could identify signatures of past pathogen exposure. In a later analysis, previously published TCR beta repertoires from 550 to 750 donors were re-analyzed and high-resolution HLA genotyping was added so that TCR occurrence patterns could be studied. HLA typing included class I and class II loci at four-digit resolution. In an earlier analysis of a few hundred of the donors, high-throughput TCR beta sequencing was used to judge whether each TCR beta V gene segment behaved as functional or pseudogenic. Because of strong linkage in the cohort, 4 to 6 DR-DQ haplotypes were treated as single units for association and clustering. Of the approximately 400 genotyped donors, 70% to 90% were placed in the genetic ancestry cluster associated with self-reported Caucasian donors. Donor age, sex, ethnicity and CMV serostatus were compiled alongside the repertoire data. The study profiled the T cell repertoires of hundreds of subjects by immunosequencing and related them to cytomegalovirus serostatus.

About this clone itself: Its antigen has not been determined. The record has no base qualities; no much larger clone is one base away.

Receptor amplification or capture employed the immunoSEQ multiplex PCR assay. For the multiplex PCR, a mixture combining 60 forward primers for TCR Vbeta segments and 13 reverse primers for TCR Jbeta segments was used. Amplification of the CDR3 region of rearranged TCR beta genes was performed with a multiplex PCR assay on genomic DNA. Amplified TCR beta libraries were sequenced as 87-base-pair reads on the Illumina HiSeq System. The authors processed their data as follows. A later analysis counted 65 million to 90 million unique TCR beta chains across the 650 to 800 repertoires, and approximately 11 million of these chains were shared by at least two donors. Raw reads were error-corrected and collapsed into unique sequences by a nearest-neighbor algorithm in which closely related sequences were merged to remove PCR and sequencing errors. Alignment of CDR3 sequences to IMGT reference sequences was used to assign V, D and J gene segments. For a sequence to be retained, at least a six-nucleotide match to both a V gene segment and a J gene segment was required. A rearrangement counted as productive if the CDR3 had no stop codons and remained in frame with V and J, and every other rearrangement counted as non-productive. CDR3 was defined according to IMGT convention as the region running from the second conserved V-encoded cysteine to the conserved J-encoded phenylalanine. In an earlier analysis of approximately 590 of the donors, sequences lacking an unambiguous match to a single V gene segment were excluded. An earlier analysis of some 500 of the donors classified V segments as functional when productive rearrangements were above 56.7% and as segregating when the standard deviation between donors was above 5%. A statistical classification framework was built for diagnosing cytomegalovirus status from the catalog of TCR beta chain sequences. In a later analysis, V and J genes were assigned by comparing TCR nucleotide sequences against IMGT/GENE-DB human TR gene sequences. A later analysis assigned CDR3 sequences and most-parsimonious VDJ recombination scenarios with the TCRdist pipeline. In a later analysis, each TCR beta chain was defined by its CDR3 amino acid sequence together with its V-gene family, and reads without a unique V-gene family were excluded. As a way to deal with suspected cross-contamination and a sequencing artifact, a later analysis dropped 640 or so nucleotide sequences that were highly shared and had low generation probability. A later analysis calculated a clonal expansion index for each public chain from normalized within-repertoire ranks of inferred template counts. A later analysis computed generation probabilities with a VDJ recombination model fitted to out-of-frame rearrangements, and checked the results against IGoR. In a later analysis, TCR-TCR, TCR-HLA and TCR-CMV co-occurrence was scored with hypergeometric tests, and a repertoire-size bias correction was applied to TCR pairs. In a later analysis, false discovery rates were estimated by permuting HLA or CMV assignments 20 times. In a later analysis, co-occurring TCRs were grouped with DBSCAN, and TCRdist sequence similarity was added when clustering was performed within HLA-allele-positive subsets. For co-occurrence clustering, repertoires with fewer than 30,000 or more than 120,000 public chains were excluded, along with several repertoires with anomalous nucleotide sharing. TCRdb mirrors the immuneACCESS table, restricted to in-frame sequences. Some clones are absent from its copies; in checked studies, under half trace to an unresolved V gene, and the reason for the others is unknown. Clone size and the V and J calls come from that table; the DNA yielded D and trimming. This sample comprises 85,000 to 110,000 clones, over 70% of them detected only once. Approximately 4% of the sample belongs to the ten largest clones.

What the authors observed across the whole study: This cohort had only TCR beta chains sequenced, and the lack of alpha or paired-chain data limited which features could be detected. According to a later analysis, most CMV-associated TCR beta chains appeared to be HLA-restricted, and the HLA associations seemed to be driven largely by CMV exposure. Some IMGT-functional V segments, including TRBV6-2 and TRBV6-3, could not be told apart with the 87-base-pair reads, so those segments were excluded. Because HLA typing was missing for some donors at each locus, association tests included only the typed subset. Linkage disequilibrium might explain the correlated functional status among segregating V segments, but an unknown experimental factor could not be excluded. A further reported finding was that TCR beta sequences accurately predicted the HLA-A and HLA-B alleles for most subjects in the first cohort. Across donors, most TCR sequences were observed very rarely, whereas some public TCRs were present in many individuals. In an earlier analysis of about 540 of the donors, most TCR beta V segments were observed in productive rearrangements about 90% or about 30% of the time, broadly matching IMGT annotations. Because counts were too low, roughly 17 rarely observed V segments, including chromosome 9 orphons, were left out of the earlier analysis of approximately 500 of the donors. When HLA alleles, especially DR and DQ, strongly co-occurred, TCR associations were difficult to assign to individual alleles. In a later genetic analysis, a missense DCLRE1C variant was associated with V-gene and J-gene trimming of TCR beta chains, and the association was replicated in an independent cohort. In a later analysis, the rate of TCR association differed among HLA loci, with DRB1 alleles having the most associated TCRs and HLA-C alleles having the fewest. According to the authors, the approach could potentially be generalized to other disease states and immunological phenotypes. A group of highly shared sequence variants was considered likely to be a technical artifact of the sequencing pipeline. According to a later analysis, parvovirus B19, influenza, CMV and Epstein-Barr virus appeared linked to several top co-occurrence clusters. Compared with the roughly 700-donor mean, donors in an Asian-associated ancestry cluster had fewer N-insertions in productive TCRs, according to a later genetic analysis. The classifier was reported to diagnose cytomegalovirus status with high specificity and sensitivity in both the original cohort and the validation cohort. A later analysis found that HLA-associated TCR beta chains were more clonally expanded and had lower generation probabilities than equally common non-associated chains. Sequencing depth was assumed to be roughly uniform across donors in the presence/absence analyses, though that assumption may not hold. In vitro tests confirmed that a few of the cytomegalovirus-associated TCR beta chains recognize cytomegalovirus antigens. In the study, around 150 TCR beta chains were listed as associated with cytomegalovirus. At a false discovery rate of 0.05, a later analysis linked under 20,000 TCR beta sequences to specific HLA alleles. CMV serostatus was the only immune exposure information available for the cohort.

From cysteine to phenylalanine, the CDR3 is 15 amino acids long. Of all the DNA, just the CDR3 is kept, 45 bases in frame from base 1. Trimming costs V 8 bases and J 0 bases, and their ends lie 14 bases apart. From the germline V gene (reference sequence), CDR1 is LNHDA and CDR2 is SQIVND. The cohort comprised 710 or so healthy bone marrow donors. Cohort members were all nominally healthy when sampled, although unrecorded immune exposures were likely present. The donor was CMV seropositive and belonged to the group of over 250 seropositive cohort members. A peripheral blood sample was provided by each donor, and peripheral blood mononuclear cells were used for TCR beta sequencing. The Qiagen DNeasy Blood Extraction Kit was used to extract genomic DNA from the blood cell samples.

This TCR derives from a man aged 45-65 years in good health and CMV-seropositive. This chain joins TRBV19 to TRBJ2-1; the D segment could be TRBD1, given 6 matching bases. The material sequenced was PBMCs. The nucleotide sequence is TGTGCCAGTGGACAGTCCCTTAGCTCCTACAATGAGCAGTTCTTC. Its protein product is CASGQSLSSYNEQFF. The full variable domain, with segments outside the CDR3 supplied by the reference TRBV19 and TRBJ2-1 proteins, appears as DGGITQSPKYLFRKEGQNVTLSCEQNLNHDAMYWYRQDPGQGLRLIYYSQIVNDFQKGDIAEGYSVSREKKESFPLTVTSAQKNPTAFYLCASGQSLSSYNEQFFGPGTRLTVL.